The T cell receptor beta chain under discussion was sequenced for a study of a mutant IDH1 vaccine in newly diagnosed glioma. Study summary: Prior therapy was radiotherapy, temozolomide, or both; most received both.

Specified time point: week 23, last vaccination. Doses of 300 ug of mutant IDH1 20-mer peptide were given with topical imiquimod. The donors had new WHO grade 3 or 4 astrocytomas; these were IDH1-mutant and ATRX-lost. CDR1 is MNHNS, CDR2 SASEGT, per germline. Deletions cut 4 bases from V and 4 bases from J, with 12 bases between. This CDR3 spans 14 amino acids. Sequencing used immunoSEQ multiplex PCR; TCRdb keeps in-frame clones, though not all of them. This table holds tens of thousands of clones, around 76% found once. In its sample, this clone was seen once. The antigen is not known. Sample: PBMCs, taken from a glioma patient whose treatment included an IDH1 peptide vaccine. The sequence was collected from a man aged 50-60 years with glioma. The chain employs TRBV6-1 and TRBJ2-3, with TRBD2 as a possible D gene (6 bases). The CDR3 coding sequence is TGTGCCAGCAGTGTGCGGGGACGGGCAGATACGCAGTATTTT. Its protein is CASSVRGRADTQYF.